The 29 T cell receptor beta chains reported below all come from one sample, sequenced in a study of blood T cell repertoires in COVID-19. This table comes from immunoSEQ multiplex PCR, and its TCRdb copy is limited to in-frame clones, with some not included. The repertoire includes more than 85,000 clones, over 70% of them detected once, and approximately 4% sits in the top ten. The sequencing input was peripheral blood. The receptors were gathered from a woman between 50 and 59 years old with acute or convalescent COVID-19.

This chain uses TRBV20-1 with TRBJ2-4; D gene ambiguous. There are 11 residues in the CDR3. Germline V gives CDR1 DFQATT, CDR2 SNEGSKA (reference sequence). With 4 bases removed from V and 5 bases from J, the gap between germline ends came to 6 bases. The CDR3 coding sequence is TGCAGTGCTACTAGAGAAAACATTCAGTACTTC. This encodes CSATRENIQYF.

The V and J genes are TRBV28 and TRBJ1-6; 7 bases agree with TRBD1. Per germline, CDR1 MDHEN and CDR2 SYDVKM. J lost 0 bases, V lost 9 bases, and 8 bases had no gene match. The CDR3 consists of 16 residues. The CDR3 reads CASRQGGFSYNSPLHF. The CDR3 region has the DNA TGTGCCAGTAGACAGGGTGGATTCTCCTATAATTCACCCCTCCACTTT.

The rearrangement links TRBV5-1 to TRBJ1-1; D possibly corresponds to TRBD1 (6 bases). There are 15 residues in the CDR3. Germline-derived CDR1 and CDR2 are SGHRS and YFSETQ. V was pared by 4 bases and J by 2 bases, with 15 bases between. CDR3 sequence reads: CASSGTGTSNTEAFF. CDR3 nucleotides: TGCGCCAGCAGCGGCACCGGGACATCTAACACTGAAGCTTTCTTT.

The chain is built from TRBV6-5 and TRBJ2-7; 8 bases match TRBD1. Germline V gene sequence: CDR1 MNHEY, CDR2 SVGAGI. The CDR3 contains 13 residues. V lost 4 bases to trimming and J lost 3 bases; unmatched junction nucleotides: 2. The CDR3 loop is CASSSGQGYEQYF. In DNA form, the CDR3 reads TGTGCCAGCAGTTCCGGACAGGGCTACGAGCAGTACTTC.

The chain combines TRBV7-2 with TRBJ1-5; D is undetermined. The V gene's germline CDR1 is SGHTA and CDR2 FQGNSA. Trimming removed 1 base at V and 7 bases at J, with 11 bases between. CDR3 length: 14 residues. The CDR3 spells CASSLVEVRQPQHF. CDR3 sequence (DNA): TGTGCCAGCAGCTTAGTGGAGGTCCGGCAGCCCCAGCATTTT. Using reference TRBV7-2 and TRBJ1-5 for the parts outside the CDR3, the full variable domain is GAGVSQSPSNKVTEKGKDVELRCDPISGHTALYWYRQSLGQGLEFLIYFQGNSAPDKSGLPSDRFSAERTGGSVSTLTIQRTQQEDSAVYLCASSLVEVRQPQHFGDGTRLSIL.

Here the CDR3 reads CATSRGGLGEKLFF. The CDR3 nucleotides are TGTGCCACCAGCAGAGGGGGGCTGGGGGAAAAACTGTTTTTT. This chain links TRBV15 with TRBJ1-4; possibly TRBD1 for D (6 bases). Germline CDR1 LNHNV, CDR2 YYDKDF (reference sequence). CDR3 size: 14 residues. The V gene lost 1 base and the J gene lost 8 bases, with 11 bases spanning the gap.

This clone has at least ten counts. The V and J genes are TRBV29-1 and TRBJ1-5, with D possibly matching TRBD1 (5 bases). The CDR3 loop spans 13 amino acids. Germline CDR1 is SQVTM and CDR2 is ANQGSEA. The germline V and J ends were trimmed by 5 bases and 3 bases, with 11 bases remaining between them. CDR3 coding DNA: TGCAGCGTTACGACAGAGAACAATCAGCCCCAGCATTTT. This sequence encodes CSVTTENNQPQHF.

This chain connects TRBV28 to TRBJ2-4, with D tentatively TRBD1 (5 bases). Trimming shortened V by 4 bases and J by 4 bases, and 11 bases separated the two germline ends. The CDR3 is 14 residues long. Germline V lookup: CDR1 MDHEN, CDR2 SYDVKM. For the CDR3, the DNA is TGTGCCAGCAGTTCCCGAAGGGGAAAAAACATTCAGTACTTC. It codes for CASSSRRGKNIQYF.

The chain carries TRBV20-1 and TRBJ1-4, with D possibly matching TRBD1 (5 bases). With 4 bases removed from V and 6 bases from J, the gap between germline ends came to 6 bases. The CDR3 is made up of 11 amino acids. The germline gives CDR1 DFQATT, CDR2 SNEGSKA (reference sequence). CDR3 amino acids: CSAIQDEKLFF. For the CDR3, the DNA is TGCAGTGCTATACAGGATGAAAAACTGTTTTTT.

CDR3 DNA sequence: TGTGCCAACGAAGGGGGACGCCTCTCTGGAAACACCATATATTTT. It yields the protein CANEGGRLSGNTIYF. The V and J genes are TRBV14 and TRBJ1-3, with D possibly being TRBD1 (6 bases). CDR3 size: 15 residues. Looked up from germline, CDR1 is SGHDN and CDR2 is FVKESK. The V gene lost 10 bases and the J gene lost 0 bases, with 16 bases spanning the gap.

CDR3 sequence (DNA): TGTGCCAGCAGCTCCTTGGGGGGGCCCGGTGTTGCAGATACGCAGTATTTT. Protein: CASSSLGGPGVADTQYF. The chain links TRBV9 to TRBJ2-3; TRBD2 might be the D (7 bases). The V gene's germline CDR1 is SGDLS and CDR2 YYNGEE. V lost 4 bases to trimming and J lost 4 bases, with 22 bases between them. The CDR3 spans 17 residues.

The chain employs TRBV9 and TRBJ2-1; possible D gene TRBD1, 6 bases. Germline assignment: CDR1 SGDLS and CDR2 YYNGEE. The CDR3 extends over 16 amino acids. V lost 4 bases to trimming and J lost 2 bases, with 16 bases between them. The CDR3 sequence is CASSTLAGVTYNEQFF. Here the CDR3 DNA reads TGTGCCAGCAGCACCCTGGCAGGGGTCACCTACAATGAGCAGTTCTTC.

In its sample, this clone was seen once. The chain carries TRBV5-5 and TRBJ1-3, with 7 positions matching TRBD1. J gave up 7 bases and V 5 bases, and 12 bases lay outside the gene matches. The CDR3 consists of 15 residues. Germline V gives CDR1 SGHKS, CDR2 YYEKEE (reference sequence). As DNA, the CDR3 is TGTGCCAGCAGTACTTCTGGGACAGTTATTAACACCATATATTTT. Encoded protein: CASSTSGTVINTIYF.

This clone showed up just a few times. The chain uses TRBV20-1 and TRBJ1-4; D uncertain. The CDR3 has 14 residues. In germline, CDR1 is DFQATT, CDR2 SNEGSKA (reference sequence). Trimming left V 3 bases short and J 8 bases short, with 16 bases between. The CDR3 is CSASLGQAPEKLFF. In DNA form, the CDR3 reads TGCAGTGCTAGTTTGGGTCAGGCTCCCGAAAAACTGTTTTTT.

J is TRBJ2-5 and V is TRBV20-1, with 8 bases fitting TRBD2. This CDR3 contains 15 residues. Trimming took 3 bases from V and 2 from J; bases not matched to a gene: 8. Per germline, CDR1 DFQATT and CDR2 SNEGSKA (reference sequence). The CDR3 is CSASPGTSVQETQYF. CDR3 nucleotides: TGCAGTGCTAGTCCCGGGACTAGTGTGCAAGAGACCCAGTACTTC.

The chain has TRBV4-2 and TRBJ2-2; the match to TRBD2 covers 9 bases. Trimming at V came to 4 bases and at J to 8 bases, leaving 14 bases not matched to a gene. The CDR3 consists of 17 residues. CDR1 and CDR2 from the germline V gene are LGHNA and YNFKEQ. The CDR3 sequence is CASSPPAASGARGELFF. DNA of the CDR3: TGTGCCAGCAGCCCACCTGCCGCTAGCGGGGCGAGGGGGGAGCTGTTTTTT.

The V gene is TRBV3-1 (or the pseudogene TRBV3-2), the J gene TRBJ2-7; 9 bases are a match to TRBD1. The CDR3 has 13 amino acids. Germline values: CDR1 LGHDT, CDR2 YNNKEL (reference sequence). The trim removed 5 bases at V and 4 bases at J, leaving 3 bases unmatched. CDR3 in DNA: TGTGCCAGCAGCGAGACAGGGGGTTACGAGCAGTACTTC. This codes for CASSETGGYEQYF.

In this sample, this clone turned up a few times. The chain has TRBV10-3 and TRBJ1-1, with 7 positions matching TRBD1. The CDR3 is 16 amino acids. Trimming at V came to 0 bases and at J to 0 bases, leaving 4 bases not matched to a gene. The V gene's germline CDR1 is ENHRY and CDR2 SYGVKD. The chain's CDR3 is CAISESTGWMNTEAFF. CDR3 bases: TGTGCCATCAGTGAGTCGACAGGGTGGATGAACACTGAAGCTTTCTTT.

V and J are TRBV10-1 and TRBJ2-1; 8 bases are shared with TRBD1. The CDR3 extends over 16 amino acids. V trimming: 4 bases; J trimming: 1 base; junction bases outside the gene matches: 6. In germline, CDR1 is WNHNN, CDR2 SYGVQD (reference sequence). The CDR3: CASSAPGQVSYNEQFF. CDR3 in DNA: TGCGCCAGCAGTGCCCCGGGACAGGTGTCCTACAATGAGCAGTTCTTC.

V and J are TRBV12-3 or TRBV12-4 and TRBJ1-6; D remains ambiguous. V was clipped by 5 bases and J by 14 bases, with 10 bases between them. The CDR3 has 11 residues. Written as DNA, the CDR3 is TGTGCCAGCAGTGATACCCCGGCCCTCCACTTT. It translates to CASSDTPALHF.

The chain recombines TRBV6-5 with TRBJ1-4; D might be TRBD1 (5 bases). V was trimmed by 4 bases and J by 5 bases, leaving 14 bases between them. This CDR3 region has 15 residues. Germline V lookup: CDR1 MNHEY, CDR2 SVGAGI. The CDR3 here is CASSFRTSGNEKLFF. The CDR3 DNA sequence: TGTGCCAGCAGTTTCAGGACAAGTGGAAATGAAAAACTGTTTTTT.

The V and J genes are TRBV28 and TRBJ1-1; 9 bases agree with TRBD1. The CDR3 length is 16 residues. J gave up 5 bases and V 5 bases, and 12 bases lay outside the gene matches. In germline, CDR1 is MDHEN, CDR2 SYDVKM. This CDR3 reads CASSPPPGQGGTEAFF. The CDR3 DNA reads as TGTGCCAGCAGTCCACCTCCGGGACAGGGAGGTACTGAAGCTTTCTTT.

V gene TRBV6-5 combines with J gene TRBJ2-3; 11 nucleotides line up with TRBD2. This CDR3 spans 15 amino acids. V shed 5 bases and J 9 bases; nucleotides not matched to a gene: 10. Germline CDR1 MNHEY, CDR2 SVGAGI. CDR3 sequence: CASSPSSGGHRTQYF. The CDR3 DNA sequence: TGTGCCAGCAGTCCCTCTAGCGGGGGGCACCGAACGCAGTATTTT.

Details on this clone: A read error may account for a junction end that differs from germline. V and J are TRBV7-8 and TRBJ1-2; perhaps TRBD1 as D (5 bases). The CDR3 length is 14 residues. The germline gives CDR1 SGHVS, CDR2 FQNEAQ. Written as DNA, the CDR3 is TGTGCCAGCAGTTTAGACAGCACCCTATGGGGCTACACCTTC. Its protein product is CASSLDSTLWGYTF.

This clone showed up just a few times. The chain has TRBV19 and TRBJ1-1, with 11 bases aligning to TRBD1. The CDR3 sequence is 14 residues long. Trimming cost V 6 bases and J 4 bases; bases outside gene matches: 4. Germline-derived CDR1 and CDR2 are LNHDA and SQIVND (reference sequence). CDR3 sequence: CASRGGQGATEAFF. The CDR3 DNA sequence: TGTGCCAGTAGGGGAGGACAGGGGGCCACTGAAGCTTTCTTT.

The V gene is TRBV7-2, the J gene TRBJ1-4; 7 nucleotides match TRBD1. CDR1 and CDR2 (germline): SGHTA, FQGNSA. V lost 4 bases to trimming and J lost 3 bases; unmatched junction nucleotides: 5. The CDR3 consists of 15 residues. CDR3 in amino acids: CASSSTGVPNEKLFF. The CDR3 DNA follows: TGTGCCAGCAGCTCCACAGGGGTCCCTAATGAAAAACTGTTTTTT. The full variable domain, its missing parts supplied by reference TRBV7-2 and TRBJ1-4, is GAGVSQSPSNKVTEKGKDVELRCDPISGHTALYWYRQSLGQGLEFLIYFQGNSAPDKSGLPSDRFSAERTGGSVSTLTIQRTQQEDSAVYLCASSSTGVPNEKLFFGSGTQLSVL.

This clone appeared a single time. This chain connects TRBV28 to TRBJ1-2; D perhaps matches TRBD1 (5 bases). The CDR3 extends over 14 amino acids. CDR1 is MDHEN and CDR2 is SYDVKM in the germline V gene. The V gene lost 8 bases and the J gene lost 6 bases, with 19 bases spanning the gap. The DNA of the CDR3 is TGTGCCAGCGCTCGGGGGAAGTCAGGACATGGCTACACCTTC. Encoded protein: CASARGKSGHGYTF.

The CDR3 loop reads CASSLGGSSGVEKLFF. The CDR3 DNA is TGCGCCAGCAGCTTGGGAGGTTCTTCGGGGGTTGAAAAACTGTTTTTT. The gene calls are TRBV5-1 and TRBJ1-4, with D perhaps matching TRBD1 (5 bases). The CDR3 length is 16 residues. V gave up 0 bases and J gave up 7 bases, with 16 bases separating them. Per the germline V gene, CDR1 is SGHRS and CDR2 is YFSETQ. The complete variable domain, with remaining parts taken from reference TRBV5-1 and TRBJ1-4, reads KAGVTQTPRYLIKTRGQQVTLSCSPISGHRSVSWYQQTPGQGLQFLFEYFSETQRNKGNFPGRFSGRQFSNSRSEMNVSTLELGDSALYLCASSLGGSSGVEKLFFGSGTQLSVL.

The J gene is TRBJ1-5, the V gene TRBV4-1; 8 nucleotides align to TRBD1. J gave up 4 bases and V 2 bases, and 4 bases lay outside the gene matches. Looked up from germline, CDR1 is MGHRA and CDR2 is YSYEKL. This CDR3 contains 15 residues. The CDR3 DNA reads TGCGCCAGCAGCCAATCCGGGACAGGTAATCAGCCCCAGCATTTT. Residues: CASSQSGTGNQPQHF.